This T cell receptor beta chain was identified during a study of CXCR3-negative and CXCR3-positive naive CD8 T cells. Study-wide results and caveats: Naive cells with CXCR3 showed TRB CDR3s that were more hydrophobic than those in CXCR3-negative naive cells. Memory CD8+ cells showed much lower diversity, while both naive subsets displayed comparably high diversity.

With respect to this clonotype: Its antigen remains unidentified.

With UMI labels, 5' RACE was used to prepare the TRB cDNA libraries. TCRdb reprocessed the 5' RACE reads and keeps a single row for each CDR3 protein, giving no DNA. This sample's table has tens of thousands of distinct CDR3 sequences. Looked up from germline, CDR1 is MNHEY and CDR2 is SVGEGT. There are 15 residues in the CDR3. The genes are TRBV6-2 or TRBV6-3 and TRBJ2-7; TCRdb gives TRBD2 as the D gene, but with no DNA this cannot be confirmed. Sequenced sample: naive CXCR3- CD8+ T cells from blood. Subset in this sample: CD45RO-CCR7+CD27+CD95- naive CD8+ T cells lacking CXCR3 (TNR3-). This TCR was sampled from a human donor in good health. Some clones in this sample may be carry-over from other donors' samples. The CDR3 protein is CASSYSGTSLAEQYF.